Each of the 7 T cell receptor beta chains below was sequenced from the same sample in a study of CD8 T cells in Susac syndrome. RNA amounts of roughly 0.5 to 1 ug underwent reverse transcription with random hexamers. TCRdb re-called the immunoSEQ multiplex PCR reads with MiXCR, one entry per CDR3 protein. Here the sample spans 100,000 to 150,000 distinct CDR3 sequences, 90% to 95% being singletons. The sample was CD4+ T cells from PBMCs. All receptors derive from a human donor in good health.

This rearrangement joins TRBV20-1 to TRBJ1-3, with D hard to call. This CDR3 is built from 13 residues. The ends were cut back, 6 bases at V and 0 bases at J, with 9 bases in the middle. Looked up from germline, CDR1 is DFQATT and CDR2 is SNEGSKA (reference sequence). CDR3 sequence: CSAPADSGNTIYF. As DNA, the CDR3 is TGCAGTGCCCCGGCCGACTCTGGAAACACCATATATTTT.

The rearrangement links TRBV7-9 to TRBJ2-2; D is unclear. Trimming removed 5 bases at V and 8 bases at J, with 9 bases between. CDR3 size: 12 residues. Germline CDR1 and CDR2: SEHNR and FQNEAQ (reference sequence). Written as DNA, the CDR3 is TGTGCCAGCAGCCCTTTAAAGGGGGAGCTGTTTTTT. Translating gives CASSPLKGELFF.

The chain employs TRBV6-1 and TRBJ2-5; D uncertain. The length of the CDR3 is 14 residues. Per germline, CDR1 MNHNS and CDR2 SASEGT. Trimming took off 8 bases at V and 1 base at J, with 14 bases between the two ends. The CDR3 spells CASFTGPLQETQYF. The CDR3 DNA reads TGTGCCAGCTTCACCGGACCCCTCCAAGAGACCCAGTACTTC.

This chain connects TRBV24-1 to TRBJ2-1; maybe TRBD1 (5 bases). Trimming took 4 bases from V and 8 from J, leaving 14 bases between them. CDR3 size: 14 residues. Germline loops: CDR1 KGHDR, CDR2 SFDVKD. CDR3 nucleotides: TGTGCCACCAGTGACCCCAACTCAGGGTATGAGCAGTTCTTC. This codes for CATSDPNSGYEQFF.

This sequence joins TRBV7-2 and TRBJ2-2; 7 bases map to TRBD2. J gave up 4 bases and V 3 bases, and 11 bases lay outside the gene matches. Germline assignment: CDR1 SGHTA and CDR2 FQGNSA. This CDR3 region has 17 residues. The CDR3 nucleotides read TGTGCCAGCAGCTTCCGGGGCGGGAGTATTGTCACCGGGGAGCTGTTTTTT. Its translation is CASSFRGGSIVTGELFF.

The chain couples TRBV2 to TRBJ2-7; D call uncertain. Germline CDR1 reads SNHLY; CDR2 reads FYNNEI. The ends were cut back, 0 bases at V and 3 bases at J, with 12 bases in the middle. This CDR3 has 15 amino acids. CDR3 residues: CASSEAPLKLYEQYF. DNA of the CDR3: TGTGCCAGCAGTGAAGCCCCGCTCAAACTCTACGAGCAGTACTTC.

V is TRBV7-9 and J is TRBJ2-7; 7 nucleotides match TRBD1. Trimming at V came to 4 bases and at J to 4 bases, leaving 10 bases not matched to a gene. Looked up from germline, CDR1 is SEHNR and CDR2 is FQNEAQ (reference sequence). CDR3 size: 15 residues. The CDR3 loop reads CASSSLGDRRYEQYF. For the CDR3, the DNA is TGTGCCAGCAGCTCGCTTGGGGACAGACGTTACGAGCAGTACTTC.